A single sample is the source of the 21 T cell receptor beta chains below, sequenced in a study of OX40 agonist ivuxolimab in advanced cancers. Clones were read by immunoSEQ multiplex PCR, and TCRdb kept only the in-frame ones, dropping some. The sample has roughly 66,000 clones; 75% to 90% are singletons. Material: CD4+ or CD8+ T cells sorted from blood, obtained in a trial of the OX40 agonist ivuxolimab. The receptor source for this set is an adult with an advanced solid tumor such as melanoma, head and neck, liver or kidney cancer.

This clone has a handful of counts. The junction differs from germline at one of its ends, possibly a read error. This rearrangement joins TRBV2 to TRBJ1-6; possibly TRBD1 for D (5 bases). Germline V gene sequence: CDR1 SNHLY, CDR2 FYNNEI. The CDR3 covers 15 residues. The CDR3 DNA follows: TGTGCCAGCAGCGAAGGGTGGCAGGGAGGGTCACCCCTCCACTTT. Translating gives CASSEGWQGGSPLHF.

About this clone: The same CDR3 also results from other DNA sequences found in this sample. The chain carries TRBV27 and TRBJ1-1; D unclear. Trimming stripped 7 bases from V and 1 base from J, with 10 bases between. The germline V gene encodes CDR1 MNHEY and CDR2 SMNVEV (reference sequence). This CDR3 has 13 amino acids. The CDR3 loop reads CASTPGKNTEAFF. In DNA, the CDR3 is TGTGCCAGCACCCCCGGAAAGAACACTGAAGCTTTCTTT.

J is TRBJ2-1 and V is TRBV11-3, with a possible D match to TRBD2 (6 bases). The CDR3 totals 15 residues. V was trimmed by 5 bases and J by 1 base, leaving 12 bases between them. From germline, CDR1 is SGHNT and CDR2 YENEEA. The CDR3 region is CASSPSRGSYNEQFF. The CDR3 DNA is TGTGCCAGCAGCCCCTCCCGGGGGTCCTACAATGAGCAGTTCTTC.

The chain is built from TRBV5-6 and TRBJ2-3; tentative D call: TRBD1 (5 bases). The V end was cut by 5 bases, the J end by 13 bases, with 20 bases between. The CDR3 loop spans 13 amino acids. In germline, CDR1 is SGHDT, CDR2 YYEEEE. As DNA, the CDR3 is TGTGCCAGCAGTGGGGCTCCCAGAGACCCTAAGTATTTT. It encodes CASSGAPRDPKYF.

The CDR3 region is CASSLRRNTEAFF. DNA for the CDR3: TGTGCCAGCAGTTTAAGACGGAACACTGAAGCTTTCTTT. J is TRBJ1-1 and V is TRBV28; D unclear. Germline CDR1 MDHEN, CDR2 SYDVKM. The CDR3 is 13 residues long. V lost 2 bases, J lost 1 base, and 5 bases lay in between.

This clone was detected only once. CDR3 sequence: CASSSRLRNEKLFF. In nucleotides, the CDR3 is TGTGCCAGCAGCTCCCGACTGAGAAATGAAAAACTGTTTTTT. The J gene is TRBJ1-4, the V gene TRBV7-6; D remains unclear. The CDR3 has 14 amino acids. Germline values: CDR1 SGHVS, CDR2 FNYEAQ. The ends were cut back, 4 bases at V and 5 bases at J, with 11 bases in the middle.

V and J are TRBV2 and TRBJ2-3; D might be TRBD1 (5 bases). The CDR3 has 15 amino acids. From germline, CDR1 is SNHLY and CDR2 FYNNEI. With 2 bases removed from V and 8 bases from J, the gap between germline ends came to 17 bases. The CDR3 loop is CASSEIPPGLATQYF. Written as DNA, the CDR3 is TGTGCCAGCAGTGAAATCCCTCCAGGGCTGGCTACGCAGTATTTT.

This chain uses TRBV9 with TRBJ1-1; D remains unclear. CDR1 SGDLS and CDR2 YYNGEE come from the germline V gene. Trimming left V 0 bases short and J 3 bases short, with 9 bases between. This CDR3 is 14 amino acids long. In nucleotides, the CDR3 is TGTGCCAGCAGCGTAGACAGTCATGACACTGAAGCTTTCTTT. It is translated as CASSVDSHDTEAFF.

This chain's CDR3 is CATSEPDRGINTIYF. Here the CDR3 DNA reads TGTGCCACCTCGGAGCCGGACAGGGGGATCAACACCATATATTTT. The rearrangement links TRBV2 to TRBJ1-3; 10 bases are shared with TRBD1. V was pared by 10 bases and J by 7 bases, with 13 bases of the junction left unmatched. The CDR3 is 15 amino acids. The germline V gene encodes CDR1 SNHLY and CDR2 FYNNEI. Based on the CDR3 plus reference TRBV2 and TRBJ1-3, the full variable domain is EPEVTQTPSHQVTQMGQEVILRCVPISNHLYFYWYRQILGQKVEFLVSFYNNEISEKSEIFDDQFSVERPDGSNFTLKIRSTKLEDSAMYFCATSEPDRGINTIYFGEGSWLTVV.

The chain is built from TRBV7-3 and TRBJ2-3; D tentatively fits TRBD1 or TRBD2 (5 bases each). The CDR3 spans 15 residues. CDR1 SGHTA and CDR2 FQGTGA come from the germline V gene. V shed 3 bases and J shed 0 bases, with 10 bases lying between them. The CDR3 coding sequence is TGTGCCAGCAGCTTCGGGGCCCTAAGCACAGATACGCAGTATTTT. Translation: CASSFGALSTDTQYF. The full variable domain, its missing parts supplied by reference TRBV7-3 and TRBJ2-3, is GAGVSQTPSNKVTEKGKYVELRCDPISGHTALYWYRQSLGQGPEFLIYFQGTGAADDSGLPNDRFFAVRPEGSVSTLKIQRTERGDSAVYLCASSFGALSTDTQYFGPGTRLTVL.

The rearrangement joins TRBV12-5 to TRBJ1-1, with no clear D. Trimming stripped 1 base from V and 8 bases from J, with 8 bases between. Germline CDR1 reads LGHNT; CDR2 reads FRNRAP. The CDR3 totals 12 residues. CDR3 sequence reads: CASGLAGREAFF. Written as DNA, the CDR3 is TGTGCTAGTGGTTTGGCCGGGCGGGAAGCTTTCTTT.

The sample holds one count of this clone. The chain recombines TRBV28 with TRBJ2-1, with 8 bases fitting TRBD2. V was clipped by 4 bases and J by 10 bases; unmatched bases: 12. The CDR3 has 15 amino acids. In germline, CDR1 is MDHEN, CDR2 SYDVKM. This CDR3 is CASSSGTRASWEQFF. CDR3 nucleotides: TGTGCCAGCAGTTCCGGGACTAGAGCATCCTGGGAGCAGTTCTTC.

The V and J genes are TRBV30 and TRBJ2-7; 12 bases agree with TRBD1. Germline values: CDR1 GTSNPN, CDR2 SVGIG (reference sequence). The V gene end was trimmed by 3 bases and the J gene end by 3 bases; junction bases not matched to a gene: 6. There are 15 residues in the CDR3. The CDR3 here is CAWRPGTGGIYEQYF. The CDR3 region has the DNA TGTGCCTGGAGACCCGGGACAGGGGGCATCTACGAGCAGTACTTC.

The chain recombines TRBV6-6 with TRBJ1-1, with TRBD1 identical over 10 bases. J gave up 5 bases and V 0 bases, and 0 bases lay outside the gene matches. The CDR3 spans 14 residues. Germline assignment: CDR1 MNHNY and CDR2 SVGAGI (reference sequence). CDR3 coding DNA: TGTGCCAGCAGTTACTCGGGACAGGGGACTGAAGCTTTCTTT. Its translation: CASSYSGQGTEAFF.

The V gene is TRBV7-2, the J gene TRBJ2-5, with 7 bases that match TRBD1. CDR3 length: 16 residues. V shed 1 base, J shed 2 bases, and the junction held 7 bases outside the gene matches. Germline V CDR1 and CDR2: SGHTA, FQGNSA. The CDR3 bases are TGTGCCAGCAGCTTAGGAGGGGGCAGTGGTCAAGAGACCCAGTACTTC. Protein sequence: CASSLGGGSGQETQYF.

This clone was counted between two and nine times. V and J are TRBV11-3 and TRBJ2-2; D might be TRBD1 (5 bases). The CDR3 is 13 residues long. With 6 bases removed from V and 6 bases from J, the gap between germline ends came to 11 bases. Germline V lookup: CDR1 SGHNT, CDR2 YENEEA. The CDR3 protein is CASSLQGSGELFF. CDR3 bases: TGTGCCAGCAGTCTCCAGGGATCCGGGGAGCTGTTTTTT.

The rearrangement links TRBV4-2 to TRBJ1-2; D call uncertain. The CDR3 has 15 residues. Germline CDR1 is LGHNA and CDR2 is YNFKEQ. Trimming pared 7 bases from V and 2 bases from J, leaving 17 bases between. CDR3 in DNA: TGTGCCAGCACCCCGGGCACCGATTTAAACTATGGCTACACCTTC. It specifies CASTPGTDLNYGYTF.

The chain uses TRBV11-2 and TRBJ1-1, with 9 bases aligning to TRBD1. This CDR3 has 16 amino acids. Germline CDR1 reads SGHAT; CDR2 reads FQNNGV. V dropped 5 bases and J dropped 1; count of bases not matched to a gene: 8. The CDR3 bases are TGTGCCAGCAGCCGACAGGGGGGCTTCAGGAACACTGAAGCTTTCTTT. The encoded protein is CASSRQGGFRNTEAFF. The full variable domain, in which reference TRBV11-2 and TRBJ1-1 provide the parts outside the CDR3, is EAGVAQSPRYKIIEKRQSVAFWCNPISGHATLYWYQQILGQGPKLLIQFQNNGVVDDSQLPKDRFSAERLKGVDSTLKIQPAKLEDSAVYLCASSRQGGFRNTEAFFGQGTRLTVV.

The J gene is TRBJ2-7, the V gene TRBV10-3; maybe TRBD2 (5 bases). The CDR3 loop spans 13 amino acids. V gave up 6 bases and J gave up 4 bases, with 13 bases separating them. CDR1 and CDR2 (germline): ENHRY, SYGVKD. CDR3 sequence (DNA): TGTGCCATCAGGGCCTCTGGGGAGTACGAGCAGTACGTC. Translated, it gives CAIRASGEYEQYV.

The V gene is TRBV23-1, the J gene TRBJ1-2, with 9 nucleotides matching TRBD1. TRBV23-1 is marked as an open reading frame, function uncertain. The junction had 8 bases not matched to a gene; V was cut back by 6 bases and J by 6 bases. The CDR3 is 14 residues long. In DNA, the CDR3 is TGCGCCAGCAGCCTTTCCGGGACAGGGAATGGCTACACCTTC. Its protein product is CASSLSGTGNGYTF.

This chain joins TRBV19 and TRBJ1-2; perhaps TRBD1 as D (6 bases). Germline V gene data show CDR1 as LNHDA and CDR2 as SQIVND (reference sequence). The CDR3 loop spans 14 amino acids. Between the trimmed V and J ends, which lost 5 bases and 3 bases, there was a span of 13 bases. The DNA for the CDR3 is TGTGCCAGTAGTGGAGCAGGGGTTCACTATGGCTACACCTTC. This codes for CASSGAGVHYGYTF.